Shown below are 10 T cell receptor beta chains from a single sample sequenced in a study of cytomegalovirus exposure and HLA in healthy donors. The PCR employed 60 Vbeta primers together with 13 Jbeta primers. The repertoire was sequenced with immunoSEQ multiplex PCR; TCRdb's copy has only in-frame clones and lacks some. The sample comprises about 70,000 clones, roughly 85% of which are singletons, and 2% rests with the top ten. The source material was PBMCs. Receptor source: a woman in her 30s in good health and CMV-seronegative.

The chain couples TRBV25-1 to TRBJ2-6, with D possibly TRBD1 on 6 matching bases. V was pared by 2 bases and J by 0 bases, with 14 bases between. The CDR3 sequence is 18 residues long. Germline CDR1 is MGHDK and CDR2 is SYGVNS. CDR3 DNA sequence: TGTGCCAGCAGTGAACCGGGACATGGAACCTCTGGGGCCAACGTCCTGACTTTC. Amino acid sequence: CASSEPGHGTSGANVLTF.

J is TRBJ2-2 and V is TRBV4-3; TRBD2 aligns across 7 bases. This CDR3 spans 17 amino acids. The ends lost 0 bases at V and 6 bases at J; junction bases unmatched: 10. CDR1 LGHNA and CDR2 YSLEER come from the germline V gene. The CDR3 DNA sequence: TGCGCCAGCAGCCAAGATAGGGCTAGCGGACCCGCCGGGGAGCTGTTTTTT. As protein: CASSQDRASGPAGELFF.

The rearrangement joins TRBV7-9 to TRBJ2-2; 12 bases match TRBD2. From germline, CDR1 is SEHNR and CDR2 FQNEAQ (reference sequence). V lost 2 bases to trimming and J lost 6 bases; unmatched junction nucleotides: 10. The CDR3 runs 18 residues. The CDR3 coding sequence is TGTGCCAGCAGCTTACCGACTAGCGGGAGTACCGACGCCGGGGAGCTGTTTTTT. Protein sequence: CASSLPTSGSTDAGELFF.

This clone came up a few times. The rearrangement uses TRBV11-2 and TRBJ2-1; D might be TRBD2 (6 bases). The CDR3 contains 17 residues. Germline V gene sequence: CDR1 SGHAT, CDR2 FQNNGV. Trimming shortened V by 4 bases and J by 0 bases, and 16 bases separated the two germline ends. The CDR3 nucleotides read TGTGCCAGCAGCTCTCTGGGGGGAAGGGGCTCCTACAATGAGCAGTTCTTC. Protein product: CASSSLGGRGSYNEQFF.

V usage is TRBV7-9 and J usage is TRBJ2-2, with D possibly being TRBD1 (6 bases). Per the germline V gene, CDR1 is SEHNR and CDR2 is FQNEAQ (reference sequence). This CDR3 has 16 amino acids. The V and J ends lost 4 bases and 2 bases respectively, with 14 bases between them. CDR3 DNA: TGTGCCAGCAGCTCCTTAGAGGGACAAAACACCGGGGAGCTGTTTTTT. Translation: CASSSLEGQNTGELFF.

In nucleotides, the CDR3 is TGTGCCAGTGGACAGAAAGCTTTCTTT. Translating gives CASGQKAFF. V is TRBV19 and J is TRBJ1-1; perhaps TRBD1 as D (6 bases). The V gene's germline CDR1 is LNHDA and CDR2 SQIVND (reference sequence). The CDR3 runs to 9 residues. Trimming took 8 bases from V and 9 from J, leaving 7 bases between them.

The V gene is TRBV6-6, the J gene TRBJ2-2; D might be TRBD1 (7 bases). This CDR3 has 16 amino acids. Between the trimmed V and J ends, which lost 0 bases and 2 bases, there was a span of 10 bases. CDR1 is MNHNY, CDR2 SVGAGI, per germline (reference sequence). Here the CDR3 DNA reads TGTGCCAGCAGTTACTCGACAGGGACTAACACCGGGGAGCTGTTTTTT. This sequence encodes CASSYSTGTNTGELFF.

The V gene is TRBV7-2, the J gene TRBJ2-7; D perhaps matches TRBD2 (5 bases). The CDR3 loop spans 15 amino acids. Germline CDR1 SGHTA, CDR2 FQGNSA. V shed 4 bases and J shed 1 base, with 14 bases lying between them. The CDR3 DNA reads TGTGCCAGCAGCTCCCCCGAGGGAGCTTCCTACGAGCAGTACTTC. Translated, it gives CASSSPEGASYEQYF. Full variable domain (outside the CDR3, taken from reference TRBV7-2 and TRBJ2-7): GAGVSQSPSNKVTEKGKDVELRCDPISGHTALYWYRQSLGQGLEFLIYFQGNSAPDKSGLPSDRFSAERTGGSVSTLTIQRTQQEDSAVYLCASSSPEGASYEQYFGPGTRLTVT.

V usage is TRBV5-4 and J usage is TRBJ2-3, with 10 positions matching TRBD2. The germline CDR1 and CDR2 sequences are SGHNT and YYREEE (reference sequence). The CDR3 is 16 amino acids. V shed 0 bases and J 8 bases; nucleotides not matched to a gene: 9. The CDR3 sequence: CASSLDLAGVEGTQYF. CDR3 coding DNA: TGTGCCAGCAGCTTGGACCTAGCGGGAGTGGAGGGTACGCAGTATTTT.

The rearrangement links TRBV5-1 to TRBJ2-2; D is undetermined. The CDR3 spans 15 residues. Trimming shortened V by 4 bases and J by 5 bases, and 15 bases separated the two germline ends. Germline V gene data show CDR1 as SGHRS and CDR2 as YFSETQ. The CDR3 loop reads CASSPNYLGTGELFF. The DNA for the CDR3 is TGCGCCAGCAGCCCGAACTATCTGGGTACCGGGGAGCTGTTTTTT.